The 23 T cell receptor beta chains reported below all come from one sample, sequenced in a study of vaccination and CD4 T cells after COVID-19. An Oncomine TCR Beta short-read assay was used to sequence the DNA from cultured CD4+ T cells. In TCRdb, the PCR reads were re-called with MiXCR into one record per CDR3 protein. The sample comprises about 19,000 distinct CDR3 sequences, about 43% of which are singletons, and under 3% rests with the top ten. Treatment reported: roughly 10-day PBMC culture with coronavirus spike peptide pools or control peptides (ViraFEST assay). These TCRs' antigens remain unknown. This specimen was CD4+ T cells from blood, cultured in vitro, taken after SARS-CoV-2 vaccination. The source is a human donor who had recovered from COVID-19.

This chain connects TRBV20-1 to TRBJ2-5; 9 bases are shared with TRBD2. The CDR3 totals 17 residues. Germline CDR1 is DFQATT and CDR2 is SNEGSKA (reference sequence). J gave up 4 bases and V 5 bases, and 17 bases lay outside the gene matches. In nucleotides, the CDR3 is TGCAGTGCTTACAGCTTAGCGGGGGCGCAACCTCGAGAGACCCAGTACTTC. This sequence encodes CSAYSLAGAQPRETQYF.

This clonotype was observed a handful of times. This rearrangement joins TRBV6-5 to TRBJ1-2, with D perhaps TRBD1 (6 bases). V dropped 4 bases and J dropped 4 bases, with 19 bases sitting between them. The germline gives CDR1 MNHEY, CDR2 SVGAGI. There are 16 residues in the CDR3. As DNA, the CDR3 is TGTGCCAGCAGTTCCCCATCGCCAGGGGTCACCTATGGCTACACCTTC. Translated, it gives CASSSPSPGVTYGYTF.

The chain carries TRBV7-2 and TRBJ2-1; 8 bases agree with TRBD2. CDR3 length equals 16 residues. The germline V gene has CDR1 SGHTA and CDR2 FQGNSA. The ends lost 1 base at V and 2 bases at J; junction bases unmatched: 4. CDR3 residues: CASSLVSGIPYNEQFF. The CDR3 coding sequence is TGTGCCAGCAGCTTAGTTAGCGGGATCCCCTACAATGAGCAGTTCTTC.

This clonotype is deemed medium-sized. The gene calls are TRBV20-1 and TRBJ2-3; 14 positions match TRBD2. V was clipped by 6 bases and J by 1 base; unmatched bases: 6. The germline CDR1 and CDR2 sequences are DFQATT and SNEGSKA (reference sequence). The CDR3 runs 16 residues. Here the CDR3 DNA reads TGCAGTGCACGGACTAGCGGGGGGTTTGGCACAGATACGCAGTATTTT. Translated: CSARTSGGFGTDTQYF.

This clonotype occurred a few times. Here the CDR3 DNA reads TGCGCCAGCAGTGAGTCTTTCGGGACAGGCCTCTATGGCTACACCTTC. Its translation is CASSESFGTGLYGYTF. This chain links TRBV10-2 with TRBJ1-2; 8 bases match TRBD1. The V gene end was trimmed by 0 bases and the J gene end by 4 bases; junction bases not matched to a gene: 7. This CDR3 region has 16 residues. Germline lookup yields CDR1 WSHSY and CDR2 SAAADI.

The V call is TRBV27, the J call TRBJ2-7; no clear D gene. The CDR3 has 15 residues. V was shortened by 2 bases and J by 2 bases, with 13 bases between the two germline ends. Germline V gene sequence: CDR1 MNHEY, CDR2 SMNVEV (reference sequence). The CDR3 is CASSLRGSDTYEQYF. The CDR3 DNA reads TGTGCCAGCAGTTTACGAGGATCAGATACCTACGAGCAGTACTTC.

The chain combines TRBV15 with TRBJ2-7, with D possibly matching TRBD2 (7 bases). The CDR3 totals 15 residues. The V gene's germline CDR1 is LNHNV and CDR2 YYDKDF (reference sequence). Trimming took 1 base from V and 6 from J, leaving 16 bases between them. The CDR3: CATSRVGGAFSEQYF. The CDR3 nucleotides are TGTGCCACCAGCAGAGTTGGGGGGGCGTTCTCCGAGCAGTACTTC.

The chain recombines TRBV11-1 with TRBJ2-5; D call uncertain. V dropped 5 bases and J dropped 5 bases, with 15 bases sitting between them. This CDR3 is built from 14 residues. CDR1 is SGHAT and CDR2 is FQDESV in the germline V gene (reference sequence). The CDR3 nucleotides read TGTGCCAGCAGCAAGGACGCCTTGCAGGAGACCCAGTACTTC. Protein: CASSKDALQETQYF.

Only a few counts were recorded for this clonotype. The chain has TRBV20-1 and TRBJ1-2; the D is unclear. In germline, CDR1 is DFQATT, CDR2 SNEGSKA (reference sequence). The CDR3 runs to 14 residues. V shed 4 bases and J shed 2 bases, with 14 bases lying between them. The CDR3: CSATRTVTNYGYTF. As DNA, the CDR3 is TGCAGTGCTACTCGAACGGTCACAAACTATGGCTACACCTTC.

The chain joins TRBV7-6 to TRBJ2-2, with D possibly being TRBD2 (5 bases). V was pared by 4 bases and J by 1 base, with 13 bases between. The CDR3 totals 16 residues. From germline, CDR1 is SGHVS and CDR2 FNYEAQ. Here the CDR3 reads CASSSRKTKNTGELFF. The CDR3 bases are TGTGCCAGCAGCTCTCGCAAGACTAAGAACACCGGGGAGCTGTTTTTT.

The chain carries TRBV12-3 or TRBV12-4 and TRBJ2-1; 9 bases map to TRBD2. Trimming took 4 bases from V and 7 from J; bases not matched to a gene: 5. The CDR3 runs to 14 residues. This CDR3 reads CASSSGLAGNEQFF. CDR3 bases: TGTGCCAGCAGTTCGGGACTAGCTGGGAATGAGCAGTTCTTC.

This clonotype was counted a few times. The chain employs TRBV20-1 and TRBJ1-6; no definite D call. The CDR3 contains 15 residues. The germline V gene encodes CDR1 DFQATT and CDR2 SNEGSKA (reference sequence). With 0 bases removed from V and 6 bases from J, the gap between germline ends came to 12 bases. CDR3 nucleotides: TGCAGTGCTAGAGATAGCGTCGGAAGTAATTCACCCCTCCACTTT. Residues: CSARDSVGSNSPLHF.

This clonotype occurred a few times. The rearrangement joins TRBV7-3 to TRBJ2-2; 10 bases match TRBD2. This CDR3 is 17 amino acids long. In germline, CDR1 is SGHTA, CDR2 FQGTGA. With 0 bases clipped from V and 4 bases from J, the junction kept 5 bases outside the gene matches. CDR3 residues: CASSLTGAGGTTGELFF. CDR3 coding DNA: TGTGCCAGCAGCTTAACAGGAGCGGGAGGGACCACCGGGGAGCTGTTTTTT. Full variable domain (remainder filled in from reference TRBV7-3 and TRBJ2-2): GAGVSQTPSNKVTEKGKYVELRCDPISGHTALYWYRQSLGQGPEFLIYFQGTGAADDSGLPNDRFFAVRPEGSVSTLKIQRTERGDSAVYLCASSLTGAGGTTGELFFGEGSRLTVL.

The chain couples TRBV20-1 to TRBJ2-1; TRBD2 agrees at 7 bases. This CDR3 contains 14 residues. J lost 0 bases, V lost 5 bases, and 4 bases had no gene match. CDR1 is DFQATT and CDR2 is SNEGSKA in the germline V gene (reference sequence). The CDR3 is CSAPRGSSYNEQFF. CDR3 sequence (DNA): TGCAGTGCTCCGCGGGGGAGCTCCTACAATGAGCAGTTCTTC.

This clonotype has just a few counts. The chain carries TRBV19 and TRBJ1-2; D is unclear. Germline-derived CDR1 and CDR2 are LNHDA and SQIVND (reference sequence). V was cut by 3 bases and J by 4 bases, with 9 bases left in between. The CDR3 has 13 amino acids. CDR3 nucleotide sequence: TGTGCCAGTAGTATCGACAAGGGCTATGGCTACACCTTC. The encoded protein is CASSIDKGYGYTF.

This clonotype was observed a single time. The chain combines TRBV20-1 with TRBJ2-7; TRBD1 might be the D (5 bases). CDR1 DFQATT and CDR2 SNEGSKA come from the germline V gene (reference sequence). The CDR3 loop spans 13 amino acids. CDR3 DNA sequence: TGCAGCGTTCGAGACAGTTACTCCTACGAGCAGTACTTC. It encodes CSVRDSYSYEQYF.

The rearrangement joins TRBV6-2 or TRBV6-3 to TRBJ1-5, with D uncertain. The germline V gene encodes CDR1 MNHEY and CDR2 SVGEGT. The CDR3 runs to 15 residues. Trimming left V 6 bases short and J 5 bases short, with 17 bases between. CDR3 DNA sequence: TGTGCCAGCAGACCCTTCGGACGGTGGGATCAGCCCCAGCATTTT. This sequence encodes CASRPFGRWDQPQHF.

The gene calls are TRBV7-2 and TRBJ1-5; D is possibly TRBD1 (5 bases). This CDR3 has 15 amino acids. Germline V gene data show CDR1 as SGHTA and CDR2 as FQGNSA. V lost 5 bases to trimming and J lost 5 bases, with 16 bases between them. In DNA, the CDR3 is TGTGCCAGCAGCACGGGGGACGGATACGATCAGCCCCAGCATTTT. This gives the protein CASSTGDGYDQPQHF.

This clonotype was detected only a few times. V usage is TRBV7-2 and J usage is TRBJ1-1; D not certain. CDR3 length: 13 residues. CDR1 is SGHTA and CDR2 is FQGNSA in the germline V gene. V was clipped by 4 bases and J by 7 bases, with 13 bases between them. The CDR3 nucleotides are TGTGCCAGCAGCTCCCAGACAATCGATGAAGCTTTCTTT. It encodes CASSSQTIDEAFF.

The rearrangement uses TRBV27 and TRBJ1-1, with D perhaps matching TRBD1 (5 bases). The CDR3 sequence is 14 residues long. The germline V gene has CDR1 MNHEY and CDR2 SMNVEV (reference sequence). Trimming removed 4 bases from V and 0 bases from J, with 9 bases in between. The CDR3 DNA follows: TGTGCCAGCAGTTCCCGGGGGATGAACACTGAAGCTTTCTTT. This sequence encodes CASSSRGMNTEAFF.

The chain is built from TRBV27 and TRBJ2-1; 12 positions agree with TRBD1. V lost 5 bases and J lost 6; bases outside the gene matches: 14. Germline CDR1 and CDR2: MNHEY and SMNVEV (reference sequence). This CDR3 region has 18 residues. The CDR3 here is CASSPRGGDRGRGNEQFF. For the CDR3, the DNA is TGTGCCAGCAGTCCCAGGGGGGGGGACAGGGGGCGAGGCAATGAGCAGTTCTTC.

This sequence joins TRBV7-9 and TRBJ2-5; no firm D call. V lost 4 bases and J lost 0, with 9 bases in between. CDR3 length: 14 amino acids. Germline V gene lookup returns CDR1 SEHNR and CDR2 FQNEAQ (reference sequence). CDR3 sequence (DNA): TGTGCCAGCAGCTCAGACATATACCAAGAGACCCAGTACTTC. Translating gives CASSSDIYQETQYF.

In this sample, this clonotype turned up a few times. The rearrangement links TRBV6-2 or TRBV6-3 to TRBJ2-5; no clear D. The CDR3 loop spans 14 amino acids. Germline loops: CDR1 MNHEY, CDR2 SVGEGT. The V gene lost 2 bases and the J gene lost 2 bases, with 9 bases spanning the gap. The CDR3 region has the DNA TGTGCCAGCAGTTACATTTTTCAGCAAGAGACCCAGTACTTC. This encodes CASSYIFQQETQYF.